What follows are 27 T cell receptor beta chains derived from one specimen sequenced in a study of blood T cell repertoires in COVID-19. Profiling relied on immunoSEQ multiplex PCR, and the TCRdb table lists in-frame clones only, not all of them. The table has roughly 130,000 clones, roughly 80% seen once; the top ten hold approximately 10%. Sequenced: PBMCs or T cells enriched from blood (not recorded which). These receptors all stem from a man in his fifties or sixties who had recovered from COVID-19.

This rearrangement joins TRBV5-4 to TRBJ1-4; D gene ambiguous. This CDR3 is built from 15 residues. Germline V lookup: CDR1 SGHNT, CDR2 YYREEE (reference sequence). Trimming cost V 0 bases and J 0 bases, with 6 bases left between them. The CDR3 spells CASSLGLATNEKLFF. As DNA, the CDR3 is TGTGCCAGCAGCTTGGGCCTAGCAACTAATGAAAAACTGTTTTTT.

The chain's CDR3 is CATRTSTGNTEAFF. The CDR3 bases are TGCGCCACCCGGACCTCTACAGGGAACACTGAAGCTTTCTTT. The chain combines TRBV5-1 with TRBJ1-1; a weak D match, TRBD1 (5 bases). Germline CDR1 SGHRS, CDR2 YFSETQ. This CDR3 contains 14 residues. Trimming cost V 9 bases and J 1 base, with 16 bases left between them.

CDR3 nucleotide sequence: TGTGCCATCAGTGACCCGGGACAGGGGAGGACTGAAGCTTTCTTT. It is translated as CAISDPGQGRTEAFF. V usage is TRBV10-3 and J usage is TRBJ1-1; TRBD1 agrees at 10 bases. The CDR3 sequence is 15 residues long. Trimming took 3 bases from V and 5 from J; bases not matched to a gene: 6. CDR1 ENHRY and CDR2 SYGVKD come from the germline V gene.

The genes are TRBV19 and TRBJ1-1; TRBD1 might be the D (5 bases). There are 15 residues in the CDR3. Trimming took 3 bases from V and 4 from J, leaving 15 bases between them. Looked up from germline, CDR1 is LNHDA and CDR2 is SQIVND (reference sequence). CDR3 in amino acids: CASSIRGPPGTEAFF. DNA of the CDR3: TGTGCCAGTAGTATTAGGGGCCCTCCGGGCACTGAAGCTTTCTTT.

DNA for the CDR3: TGTGCCAGCTCTCCAGGGGGCGCGGGCACTGAAGCTTTCTTT. This sequence encodes CASSPGGAGTEAFF. The chain carries TRBV18 and TRBJ1-1; 8 bases map to TRBD1. The germline gives CDR1 KGHSH, CDR2 LQKENI. CDR3 length: 14 residues. Germline trimming cut 6 bases from V and 4 bases from J; bases unmatched to any gene: 7.

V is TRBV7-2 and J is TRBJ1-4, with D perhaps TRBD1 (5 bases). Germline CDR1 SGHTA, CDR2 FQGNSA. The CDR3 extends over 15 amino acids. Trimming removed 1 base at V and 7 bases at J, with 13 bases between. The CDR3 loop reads CASSLERGGGEKLFF. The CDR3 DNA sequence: TGTGCCAGCAGCTTAGAGCGGGGTGGGGGTGAAAAACTGTTTTTT.

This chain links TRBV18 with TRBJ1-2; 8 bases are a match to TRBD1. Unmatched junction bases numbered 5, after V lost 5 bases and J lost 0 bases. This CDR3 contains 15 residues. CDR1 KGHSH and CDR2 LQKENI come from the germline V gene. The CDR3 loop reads CASSAGQEANYGYTF. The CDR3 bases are TGTGCCAGCTCAGCGGGACAGGAAGCTAACTATGGCTACACCTTC.

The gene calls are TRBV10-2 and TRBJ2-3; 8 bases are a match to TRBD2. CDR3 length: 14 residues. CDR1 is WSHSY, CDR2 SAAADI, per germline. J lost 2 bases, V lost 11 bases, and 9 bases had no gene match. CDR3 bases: TGCGCCGGGAGAGCGGGGGCCCACACAGATACGCAGTATTTT. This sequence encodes CAGRAGAHTDTQYF.

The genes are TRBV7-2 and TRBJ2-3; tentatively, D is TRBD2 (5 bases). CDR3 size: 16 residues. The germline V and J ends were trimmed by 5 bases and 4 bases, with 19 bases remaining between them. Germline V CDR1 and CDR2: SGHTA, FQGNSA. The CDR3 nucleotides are TGTGCCAGCAGCCCCGTTCGTTGGGGAGTCGCAGATACGCAGTATTTT. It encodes CASSPVRWGVADTQYF.

The DNA of the CDR3 is TGTGCCAGCAGAGGACTAGTTCCGAATGAGCAGTTCTTC. Translated: CASRGLVPNEQFF. J is TRBJ2-1 and V is TRBV6-5; 7 bases fit TRBD2. Unmatched junction bases numbered 6, after V lost 6 bases and J lost 7 bases. CDR3 size: 13 residues. Germline values: CDR1 MNHEY, CDR2 SVGAGI.

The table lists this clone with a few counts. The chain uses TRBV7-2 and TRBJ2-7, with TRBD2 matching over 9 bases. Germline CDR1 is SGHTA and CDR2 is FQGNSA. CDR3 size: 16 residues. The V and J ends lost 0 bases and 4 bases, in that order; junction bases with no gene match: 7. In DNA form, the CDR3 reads TGTGCCAGCAGCTTAGCAGCGGGGGGCTTTCAATACGAGCAGTACTTC. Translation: CASSLAAGGFQYEQYF.

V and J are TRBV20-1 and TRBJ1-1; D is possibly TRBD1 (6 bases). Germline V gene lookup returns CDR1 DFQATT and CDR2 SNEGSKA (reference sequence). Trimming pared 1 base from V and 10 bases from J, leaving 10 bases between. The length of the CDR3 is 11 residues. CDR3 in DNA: TGCAGTGCTAGAGTGGGCAGGGGAGCTTTCTTT. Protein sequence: CSARVGRGAFF.

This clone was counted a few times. CDR3 in amino acids: CASSESGQSFIYNSPLHF. CDR3 bases: TGCGCCAGCAGTGAGTCTGGGCAGAGCTTTATCTATAATTCACCCCTCCACTTT. V gene TRBV10-1 combines with J gene TRBJ1-6; D unclear. Trimming removed 0 bases at V and 3 bases at J, with 15 bases between. Germline CDR1 reads WNHNN; CDR2 reads SYGVQD (reference sequence). This CDR3 spans 18 amino acids.

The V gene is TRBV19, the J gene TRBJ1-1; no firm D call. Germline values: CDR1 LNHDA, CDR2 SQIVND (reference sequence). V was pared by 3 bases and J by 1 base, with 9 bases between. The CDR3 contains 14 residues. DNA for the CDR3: TGTGCCAGTAGTATTTTCATACAGAACACTGAAGCTTTCTTT. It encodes CASSIFIQNTEAFF. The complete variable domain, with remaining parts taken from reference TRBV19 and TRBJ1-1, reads DGGITQSPKYLFRKEGQNVTLSCEQNLNHDAMYWYRQDPGQGLRLIYYSQIVNDFQKGDIAEGYSVSREKKESFPLTVTSAQKNPTAFYLCASSIFIQNTEAFFGQGTRLTVV.

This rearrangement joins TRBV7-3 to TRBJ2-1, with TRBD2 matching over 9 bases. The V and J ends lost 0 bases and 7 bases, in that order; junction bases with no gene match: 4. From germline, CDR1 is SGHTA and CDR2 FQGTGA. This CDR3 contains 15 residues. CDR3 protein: CASSLTHGLANEQFF. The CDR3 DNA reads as TGTGCCAGCAGCTTAACTCATGGACTAGCGAATGAGCAGTTCTTC.

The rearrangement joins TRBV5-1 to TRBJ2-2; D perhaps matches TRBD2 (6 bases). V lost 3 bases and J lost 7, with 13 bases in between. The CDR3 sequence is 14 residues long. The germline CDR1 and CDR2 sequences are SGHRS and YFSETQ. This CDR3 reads CASSSGLPGGELFF. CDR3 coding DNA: TGCGCCAGCAGCTCGGGACTTCCAGGCGGGGAGCTGTTTTTT. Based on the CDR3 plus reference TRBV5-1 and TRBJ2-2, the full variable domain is KAGVTQTPRYLIKTRGQQVTLSCSPISGHRSVSWYQQTPGQGLQFLFEYFSETQRNKGNFPGRFSGRQFSNSRSEMNVSTLELGDSALYLCASSSGLPGGELFFGEGSRLTVL.

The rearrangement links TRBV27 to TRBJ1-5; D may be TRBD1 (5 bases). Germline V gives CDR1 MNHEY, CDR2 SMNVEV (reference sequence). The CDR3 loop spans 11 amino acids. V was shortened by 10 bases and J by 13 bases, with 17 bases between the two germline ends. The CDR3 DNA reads TGTGCCACAACCGGGGGGGGTGGTCAGCATTTT. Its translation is CATTGGGGQHF.

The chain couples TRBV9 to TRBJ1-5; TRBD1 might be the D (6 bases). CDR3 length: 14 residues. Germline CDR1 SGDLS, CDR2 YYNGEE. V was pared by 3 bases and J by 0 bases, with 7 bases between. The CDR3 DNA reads TGTGCCAGCAGCGGAGGGGGTAGCAATCAGCCCCAGCATTTT. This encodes CASSGGGSNQPQHF. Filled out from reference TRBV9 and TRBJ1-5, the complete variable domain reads DSGVTQTPKHLITATGQRVTLRCSPRSGDLSVYWYQQSLDQGLQFLIQYYNGEERAKGNILERFSAQQFPDLHSELNLSSLELGDSALYFCASSGGGSNQPQHFGDGTRLSIL.

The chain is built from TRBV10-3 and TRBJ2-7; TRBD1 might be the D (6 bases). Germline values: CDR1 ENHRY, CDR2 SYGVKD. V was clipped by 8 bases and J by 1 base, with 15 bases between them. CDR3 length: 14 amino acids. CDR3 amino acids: CAIRPTGRSYEQYF. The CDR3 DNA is TGTGCCATCCGCCCCACAGGGAGATCCTACGAGCAGTACTTC.

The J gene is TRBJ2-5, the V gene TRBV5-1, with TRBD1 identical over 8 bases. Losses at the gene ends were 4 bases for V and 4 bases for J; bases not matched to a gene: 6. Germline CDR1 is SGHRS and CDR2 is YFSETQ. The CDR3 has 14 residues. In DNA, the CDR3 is TGCGCCAGCAGCCACGGACAGGGCGGAGAGACCCAGTACTTC. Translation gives CASSHGQGGETQYF.

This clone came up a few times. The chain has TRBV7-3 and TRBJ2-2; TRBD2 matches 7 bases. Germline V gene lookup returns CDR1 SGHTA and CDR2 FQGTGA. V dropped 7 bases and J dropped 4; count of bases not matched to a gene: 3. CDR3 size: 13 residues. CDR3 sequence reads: CASTPSGTGELFF. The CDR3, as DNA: TGTGCCAGCACTCCTAGCGGCACCGGGGAGCTGTTTTTT.

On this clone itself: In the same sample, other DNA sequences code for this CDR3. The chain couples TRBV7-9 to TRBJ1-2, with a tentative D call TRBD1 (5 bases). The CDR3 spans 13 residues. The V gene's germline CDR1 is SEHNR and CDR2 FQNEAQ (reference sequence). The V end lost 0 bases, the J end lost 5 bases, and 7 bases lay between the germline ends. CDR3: CASSLAGGYGYTF. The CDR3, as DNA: TGTGCCAGCAGCTTAGCCGGGGGTTATGGCTACACCTTC.

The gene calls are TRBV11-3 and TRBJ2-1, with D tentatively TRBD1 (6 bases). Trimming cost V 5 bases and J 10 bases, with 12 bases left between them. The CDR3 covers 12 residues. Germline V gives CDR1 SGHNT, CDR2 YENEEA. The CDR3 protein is CASSPGAGEQFF. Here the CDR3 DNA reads TGTGCCAGCAGCCCAGGGGCAGGGGAGCAGTTCTTC. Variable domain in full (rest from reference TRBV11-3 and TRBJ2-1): EAGVVQSPRYKIIEKKQPVAFWCNPISGHNTLYWYLQNLGQGPELLIRYENEEAVDDSQLPKDRFSAERLKGVDSTLKIQPAELGDSAVYLCASSPGAGEQFFGPGTRLTVL.

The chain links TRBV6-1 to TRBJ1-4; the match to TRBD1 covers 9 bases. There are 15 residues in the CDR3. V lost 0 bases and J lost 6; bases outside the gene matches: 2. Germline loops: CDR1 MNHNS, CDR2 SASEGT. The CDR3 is CASSEAGQGDEKLFF. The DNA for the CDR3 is TGTGCCAGCAGTGAAGCGGGACAGGGTGATGAAAAACTGTTTTTT.

As DNA, the CDR3 is TGTGCCAGCAGCTTAAAGCGGCAGGGGGCTGCTGAAGCTTTCTTT. Protein: CASSLKRQGAAEAFF. The chain has TRBV7-2 and TRBJ1-1; the match to TRBD1 covers 8 bases. The germline gives CDR1 SGHTA, CDR2 FQGNSA. The CDR3 has 15 residues. J gave up 6 bases and V 2 bases, and 8 bases lay outside the gene matches.

The CDR3 protein is CASSQDRLAKNIQYF. CDR3 DNA sequence: TGCGCCAGCAGCCAAGATCGTCTAGCCAAAAACATTCAGTACTTC. The chain recombines TRBV4-3 with TRBJ2-4; D remains ambiguous. V was shortened by 0 bases and J by 0 bases, with 6 bases between the two germline ends. The CDR3 is made up of 15 amino acids. Germline V gene sequence: CDR1 LGHNA, CDR2 YSLEER.

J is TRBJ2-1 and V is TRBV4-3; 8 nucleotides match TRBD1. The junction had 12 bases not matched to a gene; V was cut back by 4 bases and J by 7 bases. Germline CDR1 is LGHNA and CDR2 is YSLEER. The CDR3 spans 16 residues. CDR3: CASSPQGQGRGNEQFF. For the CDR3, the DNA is TGCGCCAGCAGCCCCCAAGGACAGGGTCGGGGGAATGAGCAGTTCTTC.